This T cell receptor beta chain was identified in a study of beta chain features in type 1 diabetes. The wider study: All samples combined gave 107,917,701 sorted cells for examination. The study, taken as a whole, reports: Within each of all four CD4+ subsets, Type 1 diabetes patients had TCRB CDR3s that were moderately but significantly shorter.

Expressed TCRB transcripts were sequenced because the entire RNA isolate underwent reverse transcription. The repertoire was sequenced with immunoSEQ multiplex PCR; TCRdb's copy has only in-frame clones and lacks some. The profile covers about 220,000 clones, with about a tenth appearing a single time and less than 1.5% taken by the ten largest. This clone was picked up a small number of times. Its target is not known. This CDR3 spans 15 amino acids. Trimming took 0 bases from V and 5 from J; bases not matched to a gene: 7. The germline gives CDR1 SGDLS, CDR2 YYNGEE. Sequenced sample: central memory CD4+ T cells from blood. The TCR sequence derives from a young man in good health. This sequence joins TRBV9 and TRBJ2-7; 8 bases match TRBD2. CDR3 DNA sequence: TGTGCCAGCAGCGTAGATAGCGGGATCTCAGACGAGCAGTACTTC. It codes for CASSVDSGISDEQYF.